These 21 T cell receptor beta chains originate from one sample sequenced in a study of T cells expressing NK-cell markers. For each CDR3 protein, TCRdb gives one entry from its re-call of the 5' RACE reads, without DNA. The sample yields approximately 380,000 distinct CDR3 sequences, of which the top ten take up 5% to 5.5%. The sample comprised blood T cells: a sorted CD56 or NKG2C T cell subset, CD4+ or CD8+ T cells, or bulk PBMC T cells (not recorded which). Receptors were obtained from a man between 18 and 69 years old in good health.

The chain recombines TRBV13 with TRBJ2-7; TCRdb's assignment of TRBD1 cannot be checked, as there is no DNA. The CDR3 covers 14 residues. From germline, CDR1 is PRHDT and CDR2 FYEKMQ (reference sequence). The chain's CDR3 is CASTPQGAFSEQYF.

This chain links TRBV5-5 with TRBJ2-6. The CDR3 sequence is 14 residues long. Germline loops: CDR1 SGHKS, CDR2 YYEKEE (reference sequence). CDR3 sequence: CASTTLSGANVLTF.

The chain links TRBV12-3 or TRBV12-4 to TRBJ2-2; the TCRdb D gene call, TRBD1, has no DNA to confirm it. The CDR3 consists of 16 residues. CDR3 region: CASSPRDRPNTGELFF.

The V gene is TRBV27, the J gene TRBJ2-7. The V gene's germline CDR1 is MNHEY and CDR2 SMNVEV (reference sequence). The CDR3 is made up of 15 amino acids. The CDR3 is CASSSPFRGSYEQYF.

This chain links TRBV5-4 with TRBJ2-3. The CDR3 has 17 residues. Germline values: CDR1 SGHNT, CDR2 YYREEE (reference sequence). The CDR3 loop reads CASSLAQISFGTDTQYF.

This chain uses TRBV9 with TRBJ2-3; the D gene TCRdb calls, TRBD2, cannot be checked with no DNA. Germline-derived CDR1 and CDR2 are SGDLS and YYNGEE. The CDR3 sequence is 16 residues long. This chain's CDR3 is CASSGKTSGGTDTQYF.

The V and J genes are TRBV7-2 and TRBJ2-7; TCRdb returns TRBD2, unconfirmable since there is no DNA. From germline, CDR1 is SGHTA and CDR2 FQGNSA. This CDR3 spans 16 amino acids. Here the CDR3 reads CASSLTRSSGGYEQYF.

The chain couples TRBV28 to TRBJ2-1. This CDR3 spans 15 amino acids. Germline V gene lookup returns CDR1 MDHEN and CDR2 SYDVKM. CDR3 loop: CASSLSLTTYNEQFF.

The CDR3 sequence: CASSRVAGSQRTQYF. The rearrangement links TRBV7-2 to TRBJ2-3; no DNA is available, so the TRBD2 call from TCRdb remains unchecked. The CDR3 covers 15 residues. Germline CDR1 reads SGHTA; CDR2 reads FQGNSA.

The chain employs TRBV6-1 and TRBJ1-4; TCRdb selects TRBD1, and the lack of DNA leaves this call unchecked. From germline, CDR1 is MNHNS and CDR2 SASEGT. This CDR3 has 15 residues. The CDR3: CASSEVTRVPGKLFF.

This chain joins TRBV30 and TRBJ1-1. CDR1 is GTSNPN, CDR2 SVGIG, per germline (reference sequence). CDR3 length: 16 residues. The CDR3 spells CAWSGHIGRLNTEAFF.

V gene TRBV12-5 combines with J gene TRBJ2-5; checking the TCRdb D call of TRBD2 is not possible without DNA. CDR1 is LGHNT, CDR2 FRNRAP, per germline. The CDR3 loop spans 15 amino acids. The CDR3 protein is CASGLRLAGLETQYF.

The chain recombines TRBV3-1 with TRBJ2-1; no DNA is available, so the TRBD1 call from TCRdb remains unchecked. The germline V gene encodes CDR1 LGHDT and CDR2 YNNKEL (reference sequence). The CDR3 is 14 amino acids. CDR3 in amino acids: CASSLNSRNNEQFF.

This chain connects TRBV7-2 to TRBJ2-1; the D call of TRBD2 rests on TCRdb alone, since no DNA is present to check it. This CDR3 spans 16 amino acids. Germline CDR1 reads SGHTA; CDR2 reads FQGNSA. CDR3 sequence: CASSSTTGTRNNEQFF.

This chain joins TRBV20-1 and TRBJ1-1; TCRdb's D call, TRBD1, is unchecked because there is no DNA. This CDR3 comprises 15 residues. CDR1 is DFQATT, CDR2 SNEGSKA, per germline (reference sequence). CDR3 amino acids: CSAPRTTRGAPEAFF.

The chain is built from TRBV6-1 and TRBJ1-5; TCRdb designates TRBD1, a call that cannot be tested without DNA. CDR3 length: 16 residues. Germline CDR1 is MNHNS and CDR2 is SASEGT. CDR3 sequence: CASSEGGGGGRQPQHF.

This chain uses TRBV25-1 with TRBJ2-3; no DNA is available, so the TRBD2 call from TCRdb remains unchecked. Germline V gives CDR1 MGHDK, CDR2 SYGVNS. CDR3 length: 16 amino acids. CDR3 loop: CASRGTSGGSGDTQYF.

The V call is TRBV7-2, the J call TRBJ2-5; without DNA, the TCRdb call of TRBD1 cannot be checked. This CDR3 is 15 amino acids long. CDR1 SGHTA and CDR2 FQGNSA come from the germline V gene. CDR3 protein: CASSLFWTVQETQYF.

The rearrangement joins TRBV3-1 to TRBJ2-3. The length of the CDR3 is 18 residues. Germline assignment: CDR1 LGHDT and CDR2 YNNKEL (reference sequence). The CDR3 reads CASSHEKETVWRMDTQYF.

The chain combines TRBV5-6 with TRBJ2-4; checking the TCRdb D call of TRBD1 is not possible without DNA. CDR1 and CDR2 (germline): SGHDT, YYEEEE. The CDR3 sequence is 14 residues long. CDR3 sequence reads: CASSAGQDVLIQYF.

J is TRBJ2-3 and V is TRBV6-1; absent DNA, TCRdb's TRBD2 call cannot be checked. The V gene's germline CDR1 is MNHNS and CDR2 SASEGT. The CDR3 is made up of 14 amino acids. The CDR3 sequence is CASSPSGMTDTQYF.